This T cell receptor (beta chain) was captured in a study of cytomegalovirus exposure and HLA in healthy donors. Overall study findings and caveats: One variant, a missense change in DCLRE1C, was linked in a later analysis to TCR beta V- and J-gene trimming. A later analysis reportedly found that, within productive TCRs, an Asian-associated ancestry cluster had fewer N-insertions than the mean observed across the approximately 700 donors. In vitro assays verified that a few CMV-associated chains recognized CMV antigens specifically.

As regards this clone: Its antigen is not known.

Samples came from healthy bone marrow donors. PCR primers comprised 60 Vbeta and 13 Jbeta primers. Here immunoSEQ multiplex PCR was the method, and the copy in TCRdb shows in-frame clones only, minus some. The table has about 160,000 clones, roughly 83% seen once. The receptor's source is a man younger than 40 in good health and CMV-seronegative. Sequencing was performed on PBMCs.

CDR3 loop: CASSPLGGNTGELFF. The CDR3 bases are TGTGCCAGCAGCCCCCTCGGGGGAAACACCGGGGAGCTGTTTTTT. The chain employs TRBV7-9 and TRBJ2-2; tentative D call: TRBD2 (6 bases). Germline V gives CDR1 SEHNR, CDR2 FQNEAQ (reference sequence). This CDR3 contains 15 residues. V lost 5 bases and J lost 2, with 12 bases in between.